This TCR beta chain was captured in a study of CD8 T cells in ankylosing spondylitis. Study results and limitations: Matched synovial fluid from ankylosing spondylitis patients was reported to be enriched for disease-linked clones. Several highly homologous variants formed a TCR beta motif that appeared characteristic of ankylosing spondylitis blood.

This clonotype was counted ten times or more. The antigen remains undetermined. Germline V gives CDR1 SGHKS, CDR2 YYEKEE (reference sequence). The CDR3 sequence is 18 residues long. V shed 2 bases and J 1 base; nucleotides not matched to a gene: 13. Quantitative molecular-barcoded 5'-RACE generated the TCR beta libraries. Via MiXCR, TCRdb re-called the 5' RACE reads, giving one row per CDR3 protein. This table has some 140,000 distinct CDR3 sequences, 11% appearing once. The source is a female donor with ankylosing spondylitis or in good health (not recorded which). The V and J genes are TRBV5-5 and TRBJ1-1, with 8 bases lining up with TRBD1. Sequencing was carried out using blood, either unsorted or a sorted T cell fraction (not recorded which). In DNA form, the CDR3 reads TGTGCCAGCAGCTTAAGGGGGCCTACAGGGGGTTGGAACACTGAAGCTTTCTTT. Translation: CASSLRGPTGGWNTEAFF.